This entry concerns a single T cell receptor beta chain. What it binds is unknown. These data belong to a study of T cell responses to AZD1222 COVID-19 vaccine. Per germline, CDR1 LNHDA and CDR2 SQIVND (reference sequence). Trimming cost V 1 base and J 0 bases, with 14 bases left between them. This CDR3 has 17 residues. Findings and caveats of the study: Donors skewed white British and female; clonal diversity was possibly underestimated. Vaccination with two AZD1222 doses was followed by a rise in Spike-specific TCR breadth and depth. Targets within unmutated variant regions were reportedly found for nearly half of spike-specific TCRs.

Generated by immunoSEQ multiplex PCR, the TCRdb table keeps only in-frame clones and is missing some. The table lists around 100,000 clones, around 87% of them singletons. The source is an adult in good health. The chain is built from TRBV19 and TRBJ2-3, with a tentative D call TRBD1 (6 bases). Material: peripheral blood, obtained on day 0 of MenACWY control vaccination. CDR3 sequence reads: CASSIGPLQGSTDTQYF. CDR3 in DNA: TGTGCCAGTAGTATAGGTCCCCTCCAGGGGAGCACAGATACGCAGTATTTT.